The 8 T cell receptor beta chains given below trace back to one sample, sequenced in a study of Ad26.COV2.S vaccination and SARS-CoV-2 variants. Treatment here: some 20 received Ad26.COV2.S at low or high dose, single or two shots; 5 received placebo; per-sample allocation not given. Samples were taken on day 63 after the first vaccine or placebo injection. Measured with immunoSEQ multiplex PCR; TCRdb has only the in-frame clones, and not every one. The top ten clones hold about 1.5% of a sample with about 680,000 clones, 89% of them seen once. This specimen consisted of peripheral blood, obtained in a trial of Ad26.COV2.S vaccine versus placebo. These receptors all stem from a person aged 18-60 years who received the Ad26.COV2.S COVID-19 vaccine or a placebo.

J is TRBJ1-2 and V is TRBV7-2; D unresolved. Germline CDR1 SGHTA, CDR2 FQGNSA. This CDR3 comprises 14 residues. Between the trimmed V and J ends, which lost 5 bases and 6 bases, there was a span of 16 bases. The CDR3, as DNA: TGTGCCAGCAGCGTATACAGAGACGGTCATGGCTACACCTTC. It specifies CASSVYRDGHGYTF.

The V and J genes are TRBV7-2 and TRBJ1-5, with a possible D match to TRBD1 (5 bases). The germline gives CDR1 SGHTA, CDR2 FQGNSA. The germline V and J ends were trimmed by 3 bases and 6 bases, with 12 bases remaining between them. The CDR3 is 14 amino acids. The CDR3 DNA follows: TGTGCCAGCAGCTTGAAAGGGGTCGGTCAGCCCCAGCATTTT. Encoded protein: CASSLKGVGQPQHF.

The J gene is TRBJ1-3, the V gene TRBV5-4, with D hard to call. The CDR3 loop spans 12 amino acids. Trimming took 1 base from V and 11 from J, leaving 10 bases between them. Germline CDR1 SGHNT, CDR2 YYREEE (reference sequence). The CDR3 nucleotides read TGTGCCAGCAGCTTGTATACGGGTCCCATATATTTT. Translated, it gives CASSLYTGPIYF.

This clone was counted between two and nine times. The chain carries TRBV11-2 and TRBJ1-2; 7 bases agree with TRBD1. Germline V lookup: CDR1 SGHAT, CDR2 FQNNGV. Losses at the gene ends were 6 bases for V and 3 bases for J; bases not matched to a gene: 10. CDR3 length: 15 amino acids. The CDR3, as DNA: TGTGCCAGCAGGCGTCCCGGAACAGGGGACTATGGCTACACCTTC. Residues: CASRRPGTGDYGYTF.

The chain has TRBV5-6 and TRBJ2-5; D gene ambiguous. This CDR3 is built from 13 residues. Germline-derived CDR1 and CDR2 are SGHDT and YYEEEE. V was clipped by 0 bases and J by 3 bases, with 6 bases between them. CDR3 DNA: TGTGCCAGCAGCTTGGCGTTAAAAGAGACCCAGTACTTC. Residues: CASSLALKETQYF.

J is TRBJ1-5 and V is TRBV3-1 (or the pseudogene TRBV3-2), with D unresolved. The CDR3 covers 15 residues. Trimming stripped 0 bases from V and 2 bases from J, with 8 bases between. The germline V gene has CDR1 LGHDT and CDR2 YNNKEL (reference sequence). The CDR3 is CASSQDPRGNQPQHF. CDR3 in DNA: TGTGCCAGCAGCCAAGACCCCAGAGGCAATCAGCCCCAGCATTTT.

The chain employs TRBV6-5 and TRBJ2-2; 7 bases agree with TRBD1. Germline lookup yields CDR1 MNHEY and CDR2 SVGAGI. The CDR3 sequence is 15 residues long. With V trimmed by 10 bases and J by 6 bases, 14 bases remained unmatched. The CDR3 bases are TGTGCCATCCACCGGGACAGATTTCTTTCCGGGGAGCTGTTTTTT. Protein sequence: CAIHRDRFLSGELFF.

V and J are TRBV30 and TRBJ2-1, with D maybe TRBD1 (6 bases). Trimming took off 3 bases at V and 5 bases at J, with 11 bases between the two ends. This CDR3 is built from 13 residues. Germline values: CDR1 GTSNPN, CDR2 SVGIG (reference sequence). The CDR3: CAWSQGLHNEQFF. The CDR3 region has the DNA TGTGCCTGGAGCCAGGGGCTCCACAATGAGCAGTTCTTC. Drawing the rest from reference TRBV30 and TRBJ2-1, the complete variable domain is SQTIHQWPATLVQPVGSPLSLECTVEGTSNPNLYWYRQAAGRGLQLLFYSVGIGQISSEVPQNLSASRPQDRQFILSSKKLLLSDSGFYLCAWSQGLHNEQFFGPGTRLTVL.